Following are 9 T cell receptor beta chains from one sample sequenced in a study of CD8 T cells in Susac syndrome. Reverse transcription of about 0.45 to 1 ug RNA was performed with random hexamers. TCRdb called the immunoSEQ multiplex PCR reads again in MiXCR, with one record for every CDR3 protein. The table has about 110,000 distinct CDR3 sequences, 90% to 96% seen once. The sample was CD4+ T cells from PBMCs. The receptor set was obtained from a human donor in good health.

The chain carries TRBV5-1 and TRBJ2-1, with D uncertain. V was clipped by 1 base and J by 0 bases, with 11 bases between them. CDR3 length equals 16 residues. Germline V gene sequence: CDR1 SGHRS, CDR2 YFSETQ. The CDR3 DNA is TGCGCCAGCAGCTTGCGCAGGAACTTCTCCTACAATGAGCAGTTCTTC. This gives the protein CASSLRRNFSYNEQFF.

The chain recombines TRBV4-1 with TRBJ2-5; D unresolved. Germline V lookup: CDR1 MGHRA, CDR2 YSYEKL. Trimming removed 2 bases at V and 5 bases at J, with 9 bases between. CDR3 size: 13 residues. Here the CDR3 reads CASSQTEGETQYF. CDR3 sequence (DNA): TGCGCCAGCAGCCAAACAGAAGGCGAGACCCAGTACTTC.

The J gene is TRBJ2-7, the V gene TRBV2; D remains unclear. The CDR3 sequence is 15 residues long. V lost 6 bases and J 2 bases, leaving 17 bases between the germline ends. The germline V gene encodes CDR1 SNHLY and CDR2 FYNNEI. In DNA, the CDR3 is TGTGCCAGCAGGGACCTAGTCTATGAGCCCTACGAGCAGTACTTC. Protein product: CASRDLVYEPYEQYF.

This sequence joins TRBV19 and TRBJ2-7; D is uncertain. Germline V CDR1 and CDR2: LNHDA, SQIVND (reference sequence). V dropped 5 bases and J dropped 2 bases, with 16 bases sitting between them. CDR3 length: 15 amino acids. CDR3 nucleotides: TGTGCCAGTAGTTCTCCAGGCACCAGCCCCTACGAGCAGTACTTC. This codes for CASSSPGTSPYEQYF.

The V and J genes are TRBV12-3 or TRBV12-4 and TRBJ2-2; 8 bases line up with TRBD2. CDR3 size: 17 residues. V trimming: 5 bases; J trimming: 4 bases; junction bases outside the gene matches: 12. Here the CDR3 reads CASSDLGVAGLTGELFF. In DNA form, the CDR3 reads TGTGCCAGCAGTGATTTGGGTGTAGCGGGACTCACCGGGGAGCTGTTTTTT.

The chain carries TRBV29-1 and TRBJ2-1, with 10 bases fitting TRBD2. CDR3 length: 15 residues. CDR1 and CDR2 (germline): SQVTM, ANQGSEA. J was trimmed by 4 bases and V by 3 bases; bases with no gene match: 6. The CDR3: CSVDPGLALYNEQFF. CDR3 nucleotides: TGCAGCGTTGACCCGGGACTAGCGCTTTACAATGAGCAGTTCTTC.

The chain employs TRBV19 and TRBJ1-1, with D tentatively TRBD1 (5 bases). The CDR3 covers 15 residues. Trimming left V 7 bases short and J 1 base short, with 16 bases between. Per the germline V gene, CDR1 is LNHDA and CDR2 is SQIVND (reference sequence). Here the CDR3 DNA reads TGTGCCAGTAAGAGGGGAAGTTGGGAGAACACTGAAGCTTTCTTT. This gives the protein CASKRGSWENTEAFF.

The chain is built from TRBV29-1 and TRBJ2-7; D might be TRBD1 (6 bases). Deletions cut 3 bases from V and 5 bases from J, with 14 bases between. The CDR3 is made up of 13 amino acids. The V gene's germline CDR1 is SQVTM and CDR2 ANQGSEA. The CDR3 spells CSVDQGMGDEQYF. CDR3 in DNA: TGCAGCGTTGACCAGGGGATGGGGGACGAGCAGTACTTC.

This chain joins TRBV6-5 and TRBJ1-6; D perhaps matches TRBD1 (5 bases). In germline, CDR1 is MNHEY, CDR2 SVGAGI. V was clipped by 0 bases and J by 0 bases, with 9 bases between them. The CDR3 totals 17 residues. CDR3 in DNA: TGTGCCAGCAGTTACTCGACAGCCCGCTCCTATAATTCACCCCTCCACTTT. This gives the protein CASSYSTARSYNSPLHF.